This T cell receptor beta chain was sequenced for a study of radiation and T cells in renal cell carcinoma. As for treatment: treatment-naive control, cytoreductive nephrectomy. Sequenced control tumors were from about 11 males and a few females, median age around 61. From germline, CDR1 is MGHDK and CDR2 SYGVNS. V lost 3 bases, J lost 0 bases, and 9 bases lay in between. The CDR3 spans 16 residues. Method: immunoSEQ multiplex PCR; TCRdb's copy keeps in-frame clones and lacks some. The table shows 13,000 or so clones, with approximately 50% occurring only once. Comments on this clone: Its antigen is not known.

Study-wide results and limits: In nephrectomy-only tumors, top 100 clonotypes averaged approximately 40%, versus around 54% irradiated. Irradiated tumors held more dominant CDR3 motifs than control tumors.

This receptor was identified in a man aged 50-59 years with renal cell carcinoma. V and J are TRBV25-1 and TRBJ2-6; no definite D call. The sequencing here drew on tumor tissue, taken from a patient whose treatment was nephrectomy without radiotherapy. The CDR3 DNA follows: TGTGCCAGCAGTGATTCTGGGATCTCTGGGGCCAACGTCCTGACTTTC. Protein: CASSDSGISGANVLTF.